These 8 T cell receptor beta chains were all obtained from the same sample, sequenced in a study of neoadjuvant anti-PD-1 for oral cavity cancer (dated by TCRdb to the early 2020s). The time point label for this specimen denotes: before neoadjuvant nivolumab. The library was generated by the immunoSEQ multiplex PCR assay. Sourced from immuneACCESS, this table was stored by TCRdb with only in-frame sequences that have V and J called. A share of the clones is absent; for the studies checked, an unresolved V gene accounts for under half, and the remainder has no known explanation. Counted in this sample were roughly 13,000 clones; about two thirds of them appeared once. The ten largest clones add up to approximately 2.1% of the sample. The specimen comprised PBMCs, sampled before nivolumab (anti-PD-1) treatment. The receptors come from a person aged 35 to 85 with oral cavity squamous cell carcinoma.

This chain connects TRBV5-1 to TRBJ1-1; D not certain. The germline V gene has CDR1 SGHRS and CDR2 YFSETQ. The length of the CDR3 is 14 residues. The V end lost 4 bases, the J end lost 4 bases, and 14 bases lay between the germline ends. CDR3 DNA sequence: TGCGCCAGCAGCAAGGCGTGGGAGGGCACTGAAGCTTTCTTT. Encoded protein: CASSKAWEGTEAFF. The variable domain in full, completed from reference TRBV5-1 and TRBJ1-1, reads KAGVTQTPRYLIKTRGQQVTLSCSPISGHRSVSWYQQTPGQGLQFLFEYFSETQRNKGNFPGRFSGRQFSNSRSEMNVSTLELGDSALYLCASSKAWEGTEAFFGQGTRLTVV.

This chain's CDR3 is CSALKGTSAYEQYF. CDR3 in DNA: TGCAGCGCCCTGAAGGGGACTAGCGCCTACGAGCAGTACTTC. This rearrangement joins TRBV29-1 to TRBJ2-5, with 10 bases aligning to TRBD2. The better agreement between TRBJ2-7 and the DNA end casts doubt on the J call. The CDR3 consists of 14 residues. Germline values: CDR1 SQVTM, CDR2 ANQGSEA.

Only a few counts were recorded for this clone. V gene TRBV13 combines with J gene TRBJ2-7, with unresolved D. The V and J ends lost 5 bases and 2 bases respectively, with 13 bases between them. CDR3 length: 14 residues. Germline values: CDR1 PRHDT, CDR2 FYEKMQ (reference sequence). The CDR3 reads CASSPRGSPYEQYF. In DNA form, the CDR3 reads TGTGCCAGCAGCCCCCGTGGATCACCCTACGAGCAGTACTTC.

The V gene is TRBV18, the J gene TRBJ1-2; TRBD1 matches 10 bases. With 4 bases clipped from V and 8 bases from J, the junction kept 7 bases outside the gene matches. Germline CDR1 KGHSH, CDR2 LQKENI. The CDR3 runs 14 residues. The CDR3 spells CASSLLGQGEGYTF. CDR3 coding DNA: TGTGCCAGCTCACTTCTCGGACAGGGGGAAGGCTACACCTTC.

This clone was seen a handful of times. V is TRBV9 and J is TRBJ2-3, with TRBD2 matching 9 bases. This CDR3 has 15 amino acids. Germline CDR1 is SGDLS and CDR2 is YYNGEE. Trimming removed 0 bases from V and 3 bases from J; junction bases left unmatched: 2. In DNA, the CDR3 is TGTGCCAGCAGCGTAGTAGCGGGAGTAACAGATACGCAGTATTTT. Translation gives CASSVVAGVTDTQYF.

The chain has TRBV7-9 and TRBJ2-1, with D uncertain. Trimming stripped 5 bases from V and 2 bases from J, with 1 base between. The CDR3 loop spans 11 amino acids. CDR1 is SEHNR, CDR2 FQNEAQ, per germline (reference sequence). Written as DNA, the CDR3 is TGTGCCAGCAGCCCCTACAATGAGCAGTTCTTC. It translates to CASSPYNEQFF.

This clone was detected only a few times. V usage is TRBV10-3 and J usage is TRBJ2-7, with 11 bases aligning to TRBD2. Germline assignment: CDR1 ENHRY and CDR2 SYGVKD. Losses at the gene ends were 4 bases for V and 5 bases for J; bases not matched to a gene: 4. The CDR3 is 14 residues long. CDR3 nucleotides: TGTGCCATCAGTGTAGCGGGGGGGCTCAACGAGCAGTACTTC. This translates into CAISVAGGLNEQYF.

The V call is TRBV14, the J call TRBJ2-1; 8 bases match TRBD2. This CDR3 is built from 15 residues. Germline CDR1 and CDR2: SGHDN and FVKESK. With 4 bases clipped from V and 5 bases from J, the junction kept 7 bases outside the gene matches. The CDR3 protein is CASSPSGGGHNEQFF. The CDR3 DNA reads as TGTGCCAGCAGCCCCTCTGGCGGGGGGCACAATGAGCAGTTCTTC.